These 2 T cell receptor beta chains were all obtained from the same sample, sequenced in a study of metastatic and nonmetastatic thyroid tumors. TCRdb reanalyzed the PCR reads with MiXCR. Of roughly 58,000 clones in the sample, about 4% were seen once. Until they underwent thyroid surgery, no patient had received any treatment. The specimen was blood. The receptors here all came from a female donor with papillary thyroid cancer or a benign thyroid nodule (not recorded which). Some clones in this sample may be carry-over from other donors' samples.

This clone was seen repeatedly, ten times or more. V usage is TRBV18 and J usage is TRBJ2-3; D is uncertain. This CDR3 spans 11 amino acids. Trimming left V 5 bases short and J 0 bases short, with 0 bases between. Looked up from germline, CDR1 is KGHSH and CDR2 is LQKENI. Here the CDR3 reads CASSSTDTQYF. The CDR3 DNA sequence: TGTGCCAGCTCAAGCACAGATACGCAGTATTTT.

This clone was observed at least ten times. This chain joins TRBV7-9 and TRBJ1-2, with TRBD1 identical over 9 bases. Per germline, CDR1 SEHNR and CDR2 FQNEAQ (reference sequence). The junction had 8 bases not matched to a gene; V was cut back by 4 bases and J by 5 bases. The CDR3 length is 15 residues. CDR3 amino acids: CASSWGTGQGYGYTF. Here the CDR3 DNA reads TGTGCCAGCAGCTGGGGGACAGGGCAAGGGTATGGCTACACCTTC.